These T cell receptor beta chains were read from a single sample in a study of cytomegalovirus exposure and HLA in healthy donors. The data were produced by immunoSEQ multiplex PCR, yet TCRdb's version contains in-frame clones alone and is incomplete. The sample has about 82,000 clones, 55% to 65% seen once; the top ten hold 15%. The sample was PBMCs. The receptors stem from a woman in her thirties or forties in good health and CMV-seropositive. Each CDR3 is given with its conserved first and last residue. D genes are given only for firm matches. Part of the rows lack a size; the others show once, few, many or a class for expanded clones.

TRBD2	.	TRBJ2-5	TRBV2	CASSRASGTETQYF	TGTGCCAGCAGTAGGGCTAGCGGGACAGAGACCCAGTACTTC
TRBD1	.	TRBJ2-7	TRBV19	CASRPRDRGNYEQYF	TGTGCCAGTCGCCCCAGGGACAGGGGGAACTACGAGCAGTACTTC
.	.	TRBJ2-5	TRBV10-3	CAISQGQIGETQYF	TGTGCCATCAGTCAGGGCCAAATAGGGGAGACCCAGTACTTC
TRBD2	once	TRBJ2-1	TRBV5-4	CASSRTQAGGSYNEQFF	TGTGCCAGCAGCCGGACTCAAGCGGGAGGGTCCTACAATGAGCAGTTCTTC
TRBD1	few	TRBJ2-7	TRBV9	CASSVGTGGSYEQYF	TGTGCCAGCAGCGTGGGGACAGGGGGTTCGTACGAGCAGTACTTC
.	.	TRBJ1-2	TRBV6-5	CASSYSRAEYGYTF	TGTGCCAGCAGTTACTCGAGGGCAGAATATGGCTACACCTTC
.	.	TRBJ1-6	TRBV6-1	CASRAGTSYSPLHF	TGTGCCAGCAGGGCCGGGACTTCATATTCACCCCTCCACTTT
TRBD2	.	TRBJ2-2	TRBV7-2	CASRIGSGSGGELFF	TGTGCCAGCAGAATCGGAAGCGGGAGTGGCGGGGAGCTGTTTTTT
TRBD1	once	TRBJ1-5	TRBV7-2	CASSARTGTGVQPQHF	TGTGCCAGCAGCGCGAGAACAGGGACAGGGGTTCAGCCCCAGCATTTT
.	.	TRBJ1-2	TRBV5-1	CASSPDLLGGYTF	TGCGCCAGCAGCCCTGACTTACTGGGTGGCTACACCTTC
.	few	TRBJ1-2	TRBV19	CASSPSTANYGYTF	TGTGCCAGTAGTCCATCGACAGCTAACTATGGCTACACCTTC
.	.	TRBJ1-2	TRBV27	CASSPAGVVVGYTF	TGTGCCAGCAGTCCCGCGGGGGTCGTGGTAGGCTACACCTTC
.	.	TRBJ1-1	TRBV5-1	CASSLREGGNTEAFF	TGCGCCAGCAGCTTGAGGGAGGGTGGGAACACTGAAGCTTTCTTT
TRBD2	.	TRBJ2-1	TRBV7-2	CASTPPGGPGNEQFF	TGTGCCAGCACCCCCCCGGGAGGGCCGGGTAATGAGCAGTTCTTC
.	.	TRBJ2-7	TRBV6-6	CASSDTDSYEQYF	TGTGCCAGCAGTGACACCGACTCCTACGAGCAGTACTTC
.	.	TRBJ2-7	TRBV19	CASSKGDLIYEQYF	TGTGCCAGTAGTAAGGGGGATCTAATCTACGAGCAGTACTTC
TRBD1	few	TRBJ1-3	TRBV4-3	CASSPTGGPGNTIYF	TGCGCCAGCAGCCCCACAGGGGGTCCTGGAAACACCATATATTTT
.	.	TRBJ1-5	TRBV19	CASSRSRGNQPQHF	TGTGCCAGTAGTCGCAGCAGGGGCAATCAGCCCCAGCATTTT
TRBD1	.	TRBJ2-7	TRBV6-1	CASSPGQSYEQYF	TGTGCCAGCAGTCCGGGACAGTCCTACGAGCAGTACTTC
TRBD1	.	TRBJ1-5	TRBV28	CASSNRAGQRRGLGNQPQHF	TGTGCCAGCAGTAATAGGGCGGGACAGAGAAGAGGTTTGGGCAATCAGCCCCAGCATTTT
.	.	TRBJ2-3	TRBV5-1	CASSLGRDTQYF	TGCGCCAGCAGCTTGGGGCGGGATACGCAGTATTTT
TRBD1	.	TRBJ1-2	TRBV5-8	CASSKTSVRDRRIYGYTF	TGTGCCAGCAGCAAGACCTCCGTTCGGGACAGGCGTATCTATGGCTACACCTTC
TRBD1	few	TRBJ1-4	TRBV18	CASSPRQGSNEKLFF	TGTGCCAGCTCACCTCGACAGGGGTCGAATGAAAAACTGTTTTTT
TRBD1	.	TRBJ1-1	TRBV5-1	CASSPQDRGDMNTEAFF	TGCGCCAGCAGCCCCCAGGACAGGGGTGACATGAACACTGAAGCTTTCTTT
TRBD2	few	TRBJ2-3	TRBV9	CASSGAGLVTDTQYF	TGTGCCAGCAGCGGAGCGGGATTAGTTACAGATACGCAGTATTTT
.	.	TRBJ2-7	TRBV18	CASSPGVGADYEQYF	TGTGCCAGCTCACCAGGTGTGGGAGCCGATTACGAGCAGTACTTC
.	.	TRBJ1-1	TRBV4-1	CASSHQGASHTEAFF	TGCGCCAGCAGCCATCAAGGGGCCAGCCACACTGAAGCTTTCTTT